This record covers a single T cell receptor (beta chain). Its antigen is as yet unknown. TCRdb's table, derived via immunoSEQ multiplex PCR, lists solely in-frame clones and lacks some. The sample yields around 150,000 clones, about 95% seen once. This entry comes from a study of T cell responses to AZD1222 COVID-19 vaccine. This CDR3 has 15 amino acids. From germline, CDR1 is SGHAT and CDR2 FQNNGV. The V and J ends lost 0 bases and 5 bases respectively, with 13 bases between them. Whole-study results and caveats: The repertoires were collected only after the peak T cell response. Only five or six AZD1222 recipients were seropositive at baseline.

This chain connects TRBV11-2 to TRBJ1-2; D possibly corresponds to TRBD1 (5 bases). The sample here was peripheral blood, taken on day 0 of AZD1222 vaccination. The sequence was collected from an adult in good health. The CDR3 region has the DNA TGTGCCAGCAGCTTAGATCGGGGGACCGCTTATGGCTACACCTTC. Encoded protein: CASSLDRGTAYGYTF.